The subject of this entry is one T cell receptor beta chain. Its cognate antigen has yet to be identified. Base qualities are not provided; no much larger clone lies one nucleotide away. The label giving this sample's treatment or condition can be read as: some 19 received Ad26.COV2.S at low or high dose, single or two shots; roughly 5 received placebo; per-sample allocation not given. For vaccine and placebo recipients, repertoires were sequenced using samples collected on day 63 after the first injection. In Cohort 1b, some 25 adults aged 18-55 years were enrolled at a single site in Boston, USA, between 29 July and 7 August 2020. As a vaccine, Ad26.COV2.S was a replication-incompetent adenovirus type 26 vector that expressed a prefusion-stabilized SARS-CoV-2 spike protein derived from the original Wuhan strain. This entry belongs to a study of Ad26.COV2.S vaccination and SARS-CoV-2 variants (dated by TCRdb to the early 2020s). For the study in its entirety: Donors in the vaccine arm were drawn from COV1001, a phase I-IIa trial of Ad26.COV2.S in healthy adults that was multicentre, randomized, double-blind and placebo-controlled. Ad26.COV2.S was administered intramuscularly at 5 x 10^10 or 1 x 10^11 viral particles, either as a single shot or as two shots given 56 days apart. The specificity and breadth of SARS-CoV-2-reactive T cell receptors after Ad26.COV2.S vaccination were assessed by TCRbeta repertoire sequencing. A total of around 32 samples were included in the TCR-sequenced set, comprising some 20 Ad26.COV2.S vaccine recipients, 5 placebo recipients and 8 SARS-CoV-2 convalescent individuals. Participants in the trial were split at random into five groups of five each, receiving low-dose or high-dose Ad26.COV2.S once or twice, or else placebo on both occasions. Blinding of investigators to trial group allocation was maintained during experiments and outcome assessment.

V is cut back by 5 bases and J by 4 bases, with 9 bases in the junction unmatched. CDR1 and CDR2 are drawn from the germline V gene: MDHEN, SYDVKM. The CDR3 numbers 15 residues from cysteine through phenylalanine. Only the CDR3 part of the read is kept: 45 bases, read in frame from the first base. Paper-wide results and their limitations: Ad26.COV2.S recipients had higher spike-specific TCR breadth than placebo recipients (P = 0.0014). It was noted by the authors that total T cell responses may have been underestimated by the TCR breadth and depth analyses. The study was not powered to compare responses between vaccine doses or regimens. After vaccination, spike-specific CD8+ and CD4+ T cell responses were reported to show substantial breadth. Comparable non-spike TCR breadth was observed between vaccine and placebo recipients, consistent with only spike being contained in the vaccine.

The immunoSEQ Assay was the method used to sequence TCRbeta CDR3 regions. After extraction, genomic DNA underwent amplification by bias-controlled multiplex PCR, followed by high-throughput sequencing. Turning to the authors' computational methods: To quantify the absolute abundance of every unique TCRbeta CDR3 region, sequences were collapsed and filtered. Usable DNA was measured by amplifying reference genes present in all nucleated cells, and TCRbeta template counts were normalized to that usable DNA to estimate T cell fraction. Repertoire TCRs were annotated as SARS-CoV-2-specific when V gene, CDR3 amino acid sequence and J gene were exactly matched to a known reactive TCR set. MIRA supplied the reference SARS-CoV-2 TCR set, which was filtered for enrichment in COVID-19-positive ImmuneCODE repertoires so that public or cross-reactive TCRs were removed. Drawing on the MIRA antigens, annotated TCRs were analysed further at the level of specific ORF or position within ORF. Depth was the summed frequency of annotated unique rearrangements, while breadth was defined as annotated unique rearrangements over total unique productive rearrangements. Group comparisons of TCR breadth used two-sided Wilcoxon rank-sum tests. TCRdb limited this immuneACCESS table to in-frame rearrangements with V and J called. A share of clones is missing; checked studies link under half to unresolved V genes, and the rest is unexplained. V and J calls and clone size come straight from that table; D and trimming were deduced from the DNA. Counted in this sample were approximately 420,000 clones; roughly 90% of them appeared once. The ten largest clonotypes hold about 3.6% of the sample.

This TCR came from a person aged 18 to 65 who received the Ad26.COV2.S COVID-19 vaccine or a placebo. The sample consisted of peripheral blood, taken in a trial of Ad26.COV2.S vaccine versus placebo. The chain is assembled from TRBV28 and TRBJ1-2, and TRBD1 matches 8 of the central bases. The nucleotide sequence reads TGTGCCAGCAGTCCGGACAGGGTCGCCTTCTATGGCTACACCTTC. It encodes CASSPDRVAFYGYTF.